The 18 T cell receptor beta chains presented below share a single source sample, sequenced in a study of blood T cell repertoires in COVID-19. Using immunoSEQ multiplex PCR, the repertoire was profiled, and TCRdb retains in-frame clones only, with some absent. Here the sample spans over 85,000 clones, 75% to 85% being singletons. Sequenced: peripheral blood. The origin of the receptors is a man in his 60s with acute or convalescent COVID-19.

This clone showed up just once. The gene calls are TRBV19 and TRBJ2-5; 7 bases fit TRBD1. The germline V gene encodes CDR1 LNHDA and CDR2 SQIVND (reference sequence). This CDR3 contains 14 residues. The trim removed 5 bases at V and 5 bases at J, leaving 8 bases unmatched. The CDR3 DNA is TGTGCCAGTAGTCGCCGACAGGGTGGCGAGACCCAGTACTTC. Translation: CASSRRQGGETQYF.

This clone occurred a few times. The J gene is TRBJ1-2, the V gene TRBV9; D not resolved. Germline values: CDR1 SGDLS, CDR2 YYNGEE. The CDR3 is 15 residues long. V lost 0 bases, J lost 0 bases, and 9 bases lay in between. In DNA, the CDR3 is TGTGCCAGCAGCGTAGACGCGGTCGCTAACTATGGCTACACCTTC. It specifies CASSVDAVANYGYTF.

The rearrangement links TRBV5-1 to TRBJ2-1, with 8 bases fitting TRBD1. Germline lookup yields CDR1 SGHRS and CDR2 YFSETQ. CDR3 length: 18 amino acids. J was trimmed by 1 base and V by 0 bases; bases with no gene match: 9. CDR3 bases: TGCGCCAGCAGCTTGGGACAGGGGCCATATCCTTCCTACAATGAGCAGTTCTTC. Its protein is CASSLGQGPYPSYNEQFF.

The chain employs TRBV18 and TRBJ1-2, with unresolved D. Trimming removed 1 base at V and 8 bases at J, with 17 bases between. CDR1 is KGHSH, CDR2 LQKENI, per germline. The CDR3 covers 15 residues. The CDR3: CASSPQADTALGYTF. CDR3 nucleotide sequence: TGTGCCAGCTCACCACAGGCAGACACGGCCCTAGGCTACACCTTC.

V usage is TRBV11-2 and J usage is TRBJ2-2, with D possibly being TRBD2 (6 bases). Trimming left V 5 bases short and J 2 bases short, with 18 bases between. Per the germline V gene, CDR1 is SGHAT and CDR2 is FQNNGV. This CDR3 has 17 residues. The CDR3 spells CASSLMEGLINTGELFF. Written as DNA, the CDR3 is TGTGCCAGCAGCCTTATGGAGGGACTTATTAACACCGGGGAGCTGTTTTTT.

The genes are TRBV5-1 and TRBJ2-1; weak D call: TRBD1 (8 bases). CDR1 and CDR2 from the germline V gene are SGHRS and YFSETQ. CDR3 size: 13 residues. V was shortened by 6 bases and J by 6 bases, with 13 bases between the two germline ends. CDR3 region: CASIGGTGNEQFF. CDR3 nucleotide sequence: TGCGCCAGCATCGGGGGGACAGGCAATGAGCAGTTCTTC.

J is TRBJ2-7 and V is TRBV4-2; 7 bases are shared with TRBD1. This CDR3 is 15 amino acids long. Trimming took 4 bases from V and 2 from J; bases not matched to a gene: 8. Germline-derived CDR1 and CDR2 are LGHNA and YNFKEQ. The CDR3 DNA reads as TGTGCCAGCAGCCTCGACGGACAGGAAACCTACGAGCAGTACTTC. It codes for CASSLDGQETYEQYF.

The chain joins TRBV9 to TRBJ1-4; tentatively, D is TRBD1 (5 bases). This CDR3 contains 14 residues. Germline V CDR1 and CDR2: SGDLS, YYNGEE. The V end was cut by 2 bases, the J end by 4 bases, with 9 bases between. CDR3 amino acids: CASSVDSLNEKLFF. CDR3 nucleotides: TGTGCCAGCAGCGTCGACAGTCTTAATGAAAAACTGTTTTTT.

This chain uses TRBV4-1 with TRBJ1-1; D is perhaps TRBD1 (6 bases). CDR3 length: 16 residues. Trimming stripped 0 bases from V and 0 bases from J, with 11 bases between. Germline V lookup: CDR1 MGHRA, CDR2 YSYEKL. The CDR3 reads CASSQDRGNMNTEAFF. In DNA, the CDR3 is TGCGCCAGCAGCCAAGACAGGGGAAACATGAACACTGAAGCTTTCTTT.

The chain is built from TRBV2 and TRBJ2-5; 7 bases map to TRBD2. With V trimmed by 3 bases and J by 0 bases, 13 bases remained unmatched. Germline V CDR1 and CDR2: SNHLY, FYNNEI. The CDR3 totals 18 residues. The CDR3 protein is CASSDGLAVPPYQETQYF. The CDR3 DNA reads TGTGCCAGCAGTGATGGGCTAGCGGTCCCACCGTACCAAGAGACCCAGTACTTC.

The chain uses TRBV18 and TRBJ2-1; D is unclear. The V and J ends lost 2 bases and 0 bases respectively, with 11 bases between them. Germline assignment: CDR1 KGHSH and CDR2 LQKENI. CDR3 length: 16 amino acids. The CDR3 DNA reads as TGTGCCAGCTCACCAGAGTGGCTAGGCTCCTACAATGAGCAGTTCTTC. Protein: CASSPEWLGSYNEQFF.

This chain links TRBV15 with TRBJ1-3; no clear D. Trimming removed 0 bases from V and 7 bases from J, with 25 bases in between. Germline V gene sequence: CDR1 LNHNV, CDR2 YYDKDF (reference sequence). The CDR3 spans 19 residues. DNA for the CDR3: TGTGCCACCAGCAGAGAAAAAACCGGGATATCGGCTCTAGGGAACACCATATATTTT. It yields the protein CATSREKTGISALGNTIYF.

This chain links TRBV5-1 with TRBJ1-5, with a possible D match to TRBD1 (6 bases). V was trimmed by 0 bases and J by 0 bases, leaving 10 bases between them. Per the germline V gene, CDR1 is SGHRS and CDR2 is YFSETQ. The CDR3 consists of 16 residues. This chain's CDR3 is CASSLDGTNSNQPQHF. The CDR3, as DNA: TGCGCCAGCAGCTTGGACGGGACAAATAGCAATCAGCCCCAGCATTTT.

The rearrangement joins TRBV10-3 to TRBJ2-7; 7 bases agree with TRBD1. Germline V gene data show CDR1 as ENHRY and CDR2 as SYGVKD. The V gene end was trimmed by 8 bases and the J gene end by 4 bases; junction bases not matched to a gene: 8. The CDR3 runs to 13 residues. The CDR3 DNA sequence: TGTGCCATCCGAAAGGGACAGCGGTACGAGCAGTACTTC. Protein: CAIRKGQRYEQYF.

This rearrangement joins TRBV18 to TRBJ1-2; perhaps TRBD1 as D (6 bases). CDR1 KGHSH and CDR2 LQKENI come from the germline V gene. V was cut by 2 bases and J by 11 bases, with 21 bases left in between. The CDR3 sequence is 15 residues long. This CDR3 reads CASSPFKGELTGYTF. CDR3 bases: TGTGCCAGCTCACCATTTAAGGGGGAATTGACTGGGTACACCTTC.

This rearrangement joins TRBV29-1 to TRBJ2-5; tentatively, D is TRBD2 (5 bases). The CDR3 is 12 residues long. V lost 6 bases and J 5 bases, leaving 13 bases between the germline ends. CDR1 SQVTM and CDR2 ANQGSEA come from the germline V gene. The CDR3 spells CSVALESETQYF. The CDR3 DNA reads as TGCAGCGTAGCACTAGAATCGGAGACCCAGTACTTC.

The chain recombines TRBV18 with TRBJ1-6, with 9 nucleotides matching TRBD1. This CDR3 is 16 amino acids long. V dropped 3 bases and J dropped 9; count of bases not matched to a gene: 9. Germline CDR1 KGHSH, CDR2 LQKENI. The DNA of the CDR3 is TGTGCCAGCTCACCGTTAACAGGGGGCCTTTTTTCACCCCTCCACTTT. Encoded protein: CASSPLTGGLFSPLHF. The full variable domain, rest sourced from reference TRBV18 and TRBJ1-6, is NAGVMQNPRHLVRRRGQEARLRCSPMKGHSHVYWYRQLPEEGLKFMVYLQKENIIDESGMPKERFSAEFPKEGPSILRIQQVVRGDSAAYFCASSPLTGGLFSPLHFGNGTRLTVT.

The chain couples TRBV7-9 to TRBJ1-1; D is unresolved. Germline V gives CDR1 SEHNR, CDR2 FQNEAQ (reference sequence). V was pared by 5 bases and J by 3 bases, with 7 bases between. The CDR3 is 12 amino acids. The CDR3 nucleotides read TGTGCCAGCAGCCTCCGGGACACTGAAGCTTTCTTT. This encodes CASSLRDTEAFF. The full variable domain, in which reference TRBV7-9 and TRBJ1-1 provide the parts outside the CDR3, is DTGVSQNPRHKITKRGQNVTFRCDPISEHNRLYWYRQTLGQGPEFLTYFQNEAQLEKSRLLSDRFSAERPKGSFSTLEIQRTEQGDSAMYLCASSLRDTEAFFGQGTRLTVV.